This TCR beta chain emerged from a study of T cells of healthy individuals. The germline V gene has CDR1 MDHEN and CDR2 SYDVKM. V was pared by 5 bases and J by 1 base, with 9 bases between. The CDR3 totals 14 residues. TCRdb reprocessed the 5' RACE reads with MiXCR, giving one entry per CDR3 protein. The data contain 100,000 or so distinct CDR3 sequences, approximately 16% of them seen just once; the ten biggest clones take up 6% to 8%. The sample holds a few counts of this clonotype. The rearrangement uses TRBV28 and TRBJ1-3; no reliable D call. This clonotype originated in a human donor in good health. CDR3 nucleotide sequence: TGTGCCAGCAGTCCTAGGGTGTCTGGAAACACCATATATTTT. Translating gives CASSPRVSGNTIYF.